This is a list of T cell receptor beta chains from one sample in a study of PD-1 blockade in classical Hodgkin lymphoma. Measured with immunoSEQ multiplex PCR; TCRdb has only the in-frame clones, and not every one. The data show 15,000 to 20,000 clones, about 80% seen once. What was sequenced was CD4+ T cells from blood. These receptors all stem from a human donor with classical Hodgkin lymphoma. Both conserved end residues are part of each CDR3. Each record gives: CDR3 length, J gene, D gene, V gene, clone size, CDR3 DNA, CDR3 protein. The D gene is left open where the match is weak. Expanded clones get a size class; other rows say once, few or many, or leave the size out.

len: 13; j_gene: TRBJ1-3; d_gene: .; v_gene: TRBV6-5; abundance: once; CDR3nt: TGTGCCAGCAGCCCCGCCTCTGGAAACACCATATATTTT; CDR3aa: CASSPASGNTIYF
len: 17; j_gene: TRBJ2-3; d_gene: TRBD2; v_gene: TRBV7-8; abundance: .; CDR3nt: TGTGCCAGCAACCGACAACCCCTAGCGGGGGGCGCAGATACGCAGTATTTT; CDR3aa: CASNRQPLAGGADTQYF
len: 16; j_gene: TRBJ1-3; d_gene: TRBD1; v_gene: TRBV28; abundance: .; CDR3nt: TGTGCCAGCAGCCCGGGGGACAGGTACTCTGGAAACACCATATATTTT; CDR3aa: CASSPGDRYSGNTIYF
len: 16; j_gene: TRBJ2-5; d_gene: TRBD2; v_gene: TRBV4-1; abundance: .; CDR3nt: TGCGCCAGCAGCCAAGGGCCGAGCGGGAGTTTAGAGACCCAGTACTTC; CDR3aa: CASSQGPSGSLETQYF
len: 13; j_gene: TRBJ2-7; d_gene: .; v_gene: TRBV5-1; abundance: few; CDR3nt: TGCGCCAGCAGCCCCGTGTCGACCTACGAGCAGTACTTC; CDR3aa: CASSPVSTYEQYF
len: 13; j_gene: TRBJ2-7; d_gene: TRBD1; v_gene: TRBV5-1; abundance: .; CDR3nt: TGCGCCAGCAGGAAGGGACAGCCCTACGAGCAGTACTTC; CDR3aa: CASRKGQPYEQYF
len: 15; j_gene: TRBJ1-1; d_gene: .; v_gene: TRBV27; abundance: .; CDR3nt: TGTGCCAGCCGACCTGGGAGGGGCCGGAACACTGAAGCTTTCTTT; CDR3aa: CASRPGRGRNTEAFF
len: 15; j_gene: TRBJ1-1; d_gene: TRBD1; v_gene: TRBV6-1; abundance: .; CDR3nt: TGTGCCAGCAGTGCGGCACAGGGGATGAGCACTGAAGCTTTCTTT; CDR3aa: CASSAAQGMSTEAFF
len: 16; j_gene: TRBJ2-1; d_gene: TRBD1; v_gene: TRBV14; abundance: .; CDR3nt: TGTGCCAGCAGCCGTCAAACGGGACAGGGGGACGGTGAGCAGTTCTTC; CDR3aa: CASSRQTGQGDGEQFF
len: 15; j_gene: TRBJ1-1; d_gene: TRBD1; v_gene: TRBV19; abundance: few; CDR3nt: TGTGCCAGTAGTATCGGGACAGGGTCCCCATATGAAGCTTTCTTT; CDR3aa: CASSIGTGSPYEAFF
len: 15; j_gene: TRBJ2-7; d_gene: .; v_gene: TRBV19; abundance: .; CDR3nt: TGTGCCAGTAGTATAGAAGAGGGTAGCGGCTACGAGCAGTACTTC; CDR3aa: CASSIEEGSGYEQYF
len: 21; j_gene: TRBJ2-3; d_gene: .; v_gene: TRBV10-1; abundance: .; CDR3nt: TGCGCCAGCAGGGGGGAAGTGGAGAGCGGTCCTCGGAGGCGGGGCGCAGATACGCAGTATTTT; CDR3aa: CASRGEVESGPRRRGADTQYF
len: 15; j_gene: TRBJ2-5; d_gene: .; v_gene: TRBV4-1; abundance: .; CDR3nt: TGCGCCAGCAGCCAAGATGGGGCTAACCAAGAGACCCAGTACTTC; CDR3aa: CASSQDGANQETQYF
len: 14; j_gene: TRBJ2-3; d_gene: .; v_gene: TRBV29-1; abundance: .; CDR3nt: TGCAGCGTTGTCGATTGGCGAAGCACAGATACGCAGTATTTT; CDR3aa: CSVVDWRSTDTQYF
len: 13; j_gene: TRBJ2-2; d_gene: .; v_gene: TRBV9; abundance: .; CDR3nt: TGTGCCAGCAGCGTTCGTCCTGAAGGGGAGCTGTTTTTT; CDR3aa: CASSVRPEGELFF
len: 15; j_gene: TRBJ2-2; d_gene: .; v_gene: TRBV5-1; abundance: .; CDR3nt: TGCGCCAGCAGCCTAATACAGGGAGGCACCGGGGAGCTGTTTTTT; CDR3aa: CASSLIQGGTGELFF
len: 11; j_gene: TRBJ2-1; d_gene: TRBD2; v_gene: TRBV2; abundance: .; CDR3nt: TGTGCCAGCAGTGCCCGGGACTACATGTTCTTC; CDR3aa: CASSARDYMFF
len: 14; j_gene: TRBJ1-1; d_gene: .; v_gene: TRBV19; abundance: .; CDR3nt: TGTGCCAGTAGTATAGCTCCGGGGGGCACTGAAGCTTTCTTT; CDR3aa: CASSIAPGGTEAFF
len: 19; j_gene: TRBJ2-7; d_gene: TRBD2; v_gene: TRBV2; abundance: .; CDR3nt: TGTGCCAGCAGTGATGCCGGGACTAGCGGGAGGGGGTTCTCCTACGAGCAGTACTTC; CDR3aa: CASSDAGTSGRGFSYEQYF
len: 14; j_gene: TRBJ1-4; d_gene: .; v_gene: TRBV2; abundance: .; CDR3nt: TGTGCCAGCAGGTTTTGGGGGGCTGGTGAAAAACTGTTTTTT; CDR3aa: CASRFWGAGEKLFF
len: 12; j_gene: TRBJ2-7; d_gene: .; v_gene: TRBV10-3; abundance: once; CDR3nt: TGTGCCATCAGTGAGGCCTCCTACGAGCAGTACTTC; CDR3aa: CAISEASYEQYF
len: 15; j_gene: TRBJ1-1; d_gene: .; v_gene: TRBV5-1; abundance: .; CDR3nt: TGCGCCAGCAGCCCCGGTGGTACCATGAACACTGAAGCTTTCTTT; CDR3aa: CASSPGGTMNTEAFF
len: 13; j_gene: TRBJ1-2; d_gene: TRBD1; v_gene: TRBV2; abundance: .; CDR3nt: TGTGCCAGCCAAAGGGGGCAGAACTATGGCTACACCTTC; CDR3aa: CASQRGQNYGYTF
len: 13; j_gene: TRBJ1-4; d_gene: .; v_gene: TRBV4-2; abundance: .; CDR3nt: TGTGCCAGCAGGAACGACCTCGGAGAAAAACTGTTTTTT; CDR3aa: CASRNDLGEKLFF
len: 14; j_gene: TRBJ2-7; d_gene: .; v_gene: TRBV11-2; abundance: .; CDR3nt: TGTGCCAGCAGCCCCCGTGGGGATAACTACGAGCAGTACTTC; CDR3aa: CASSPRGDNYEQYF
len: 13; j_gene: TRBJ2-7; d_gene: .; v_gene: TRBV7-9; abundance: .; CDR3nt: TGTGCCACCCACCGGGACACGGTCGGAGAGCAGTACTTC; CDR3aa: CATHRDTVGEQYF
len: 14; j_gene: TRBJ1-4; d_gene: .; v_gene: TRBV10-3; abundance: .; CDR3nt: TGTGCCATCAGTGAGAGAGGCGGGTATGAAAAACTGTTTTTT; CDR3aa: CAISERGGYEKLFF
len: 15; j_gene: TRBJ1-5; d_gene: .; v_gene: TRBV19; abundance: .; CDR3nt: TGTGCCAGTATCTCGGAGGCCGGGAGGGGTCAGCCCCAGCATTTT; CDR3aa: CASISEAGRGQPQHF
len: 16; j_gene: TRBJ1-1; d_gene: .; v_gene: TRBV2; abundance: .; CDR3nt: TGTGCCAGCAGTGAAGCTGTCCCGGGGATCGCTTGGCAAGCTTTCTTT; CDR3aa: CASSEAVPGIAWQAFF
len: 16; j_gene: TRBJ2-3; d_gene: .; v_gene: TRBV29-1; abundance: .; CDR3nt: TGCAGCGTTGAAAAACGAAGGTCAACAAGCACAGATACGCAGTATTTT; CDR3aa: CSVEKRRSTSTDTQYF
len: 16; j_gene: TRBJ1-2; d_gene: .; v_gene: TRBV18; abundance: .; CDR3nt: TGTGCCAGCTCACCAAAGAGCGACGGACGGCACTATGGCTACACCTTC; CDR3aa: CASSPKSDGRHYGYTF
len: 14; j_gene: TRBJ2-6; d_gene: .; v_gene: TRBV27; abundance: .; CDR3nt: TGTGCCAGTACTACGGGGACTGGGGCCAACGTCCTGACTTTC; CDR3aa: CASTTGTGANVLTF
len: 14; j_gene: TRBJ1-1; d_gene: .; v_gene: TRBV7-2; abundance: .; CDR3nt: TGTGCCAGCAGCTTAGCGTCAGTCAACACTGAAGCTTTCTTT; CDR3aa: CASSLASVNTEAFF
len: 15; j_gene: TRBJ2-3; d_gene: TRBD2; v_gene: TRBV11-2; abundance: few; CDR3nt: TGTGCCAGCAGTTCTAACGGGAGGGGCACAGATACGCAGTATTTT; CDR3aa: CASSSNGRGTDTQYF
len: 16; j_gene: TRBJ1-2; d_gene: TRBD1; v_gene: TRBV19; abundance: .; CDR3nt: TGTGCCAGTAGTACCAGCGGGACAGGGGAGGCCTATGGCTACACCTTC; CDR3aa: CASSTSGTGEAYGYTF
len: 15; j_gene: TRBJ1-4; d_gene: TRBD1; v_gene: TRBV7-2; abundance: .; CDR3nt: TGTGCCAGCAGCTCGGTGGGACAGGGGATTGAAAAACTGTTTTTT; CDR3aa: CASSSVGQGIEKLFF
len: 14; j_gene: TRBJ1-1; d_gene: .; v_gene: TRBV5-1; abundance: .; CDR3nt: TGCGCCAGCAGCCCTCTCCGCCAGAACACTGAAGCTTTCTTT; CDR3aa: CASSPLRQNTEAFF
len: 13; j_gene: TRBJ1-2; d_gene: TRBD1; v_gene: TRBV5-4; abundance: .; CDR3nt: TGTGCCAGCAGCGACAGGGGGAACTATGGCTACACCTTC; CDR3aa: CASSDRGNYGYTF
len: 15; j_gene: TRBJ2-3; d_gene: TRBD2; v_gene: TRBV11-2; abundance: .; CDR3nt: TGTGCCAGCCTCGGGGGACCTAGCGGGAGAGATACGCAGTATTTT; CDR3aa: CASLGGPSGRDTQYF
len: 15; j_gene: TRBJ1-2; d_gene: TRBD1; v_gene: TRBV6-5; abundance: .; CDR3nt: TGTGCCAGCAGTTACGGGGCAGGGGGGAACTATGGCTACACCTTC; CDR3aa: CASSYGAGGNYGYTF
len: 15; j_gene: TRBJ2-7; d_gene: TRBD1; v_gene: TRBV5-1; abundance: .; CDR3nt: TGCGCCAGCAGCTTGACAGGGGGATTAAGCTACGAGCAGTACTTC; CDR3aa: CASSLTGGLSYEQYF
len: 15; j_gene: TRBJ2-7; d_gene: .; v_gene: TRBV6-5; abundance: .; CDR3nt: TGTGCCAGCAGTCTGGACGGAACTCGCTCCTACGAGCAGTACTTC; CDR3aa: CASSLDGTRSYEQYF
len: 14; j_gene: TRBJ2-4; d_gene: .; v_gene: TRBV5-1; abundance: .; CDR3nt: TGCGCCAGCACCCAGGGTAGGGTGGGAGACATTCAGTACTTC; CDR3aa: CASTQGRVGDIQYF
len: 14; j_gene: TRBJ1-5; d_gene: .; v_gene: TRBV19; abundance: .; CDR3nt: TGTGCCAGTAGGGTCGGGGTGGGCAATCAGCCCCAGCATTTT; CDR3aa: CASRVGVGNQPQHF
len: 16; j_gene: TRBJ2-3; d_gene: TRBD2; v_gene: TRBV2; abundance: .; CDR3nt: TGTGCCAGCTTGACTAGCGGGAGAGGAGGCACAGATACGCAGTATTTT; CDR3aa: CASLTSGRGGTDTQYF
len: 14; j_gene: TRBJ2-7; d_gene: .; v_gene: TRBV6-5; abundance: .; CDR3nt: TGTGCCGTCCGGTCGGGGGCGGCCTACGACGAGCAGTACTTC; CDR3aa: CAVRSGAAYDEQYF
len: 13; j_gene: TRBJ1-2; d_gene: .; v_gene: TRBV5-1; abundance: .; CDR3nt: TGCGCCAGCAGCGATCAACAGAGCTATGGCTACACCTTC; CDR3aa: CASSDQQSYGYTF
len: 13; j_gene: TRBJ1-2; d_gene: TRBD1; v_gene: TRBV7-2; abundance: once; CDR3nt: TGTGCCAGCAGCTTGACAGGGGAAGGAGGCTACACCTTC; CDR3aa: CASSLTGEGGYTF
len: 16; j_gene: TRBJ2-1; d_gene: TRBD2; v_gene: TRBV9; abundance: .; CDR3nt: TGTGCCAGCAGCGTAGGGCCAGCGGGGGGATACAATGAGCAGTTCTTC; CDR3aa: CASSVGPAGGYNEQFF